Listed below are T cell receptor beta chains from one sample, sequenced in a study of technical replicates of blood from a handful of donors. Repertoires were generated with immunoSEQ multiplex PCR, while TCRdb's copy carries only in-frame clones and drops some. The table shows 70,000 to 85,000 clones, with around 92% occurring only once. Sequenced sample: T cells isolated from PBMCs. These receptors all stem from a human donor in good health. The CDR3 runs from the conserved cysteine through the conserved F or W. Each record gives: CDR3 length, D gene, clone size, V gene, J gene, CDR3 protein, CDR3 DNA. D genes are given only for firm matches. The listing skips clone size in some rows; elsewhere it reads once, few, many or a size class.

12,TRBD1,NA,TRBV4-1,TRBJ2-7,CASGWTGPEQYF,TGCGCCAGCGGTTGGACAGGTCCCGAGCAGTACTTC
13,TRBD2,NA,TRBV7-3,TRBJ2-3,CASSLTGSGRQYF,TGTGCCAGCAGCTTAACAGGGAGCGGGAGGCAGTATTTT
16,TRBD1,NA,TRBV11-2,TRBJ2-5,CASSPMGQFGGETQYF,TGTGCCAGCAGCCCCATGGGACAGTTTGGAGGAGAGACCCAGTACTTC
14,NA,NA,TRBV7-2,TRBJ1-4,CASSFLRENEKLFF,TGTGCCAGCAGCTTCCTCCGGGAGAATGAAAAACTGTTTTTT
15,NA,NA,TRBV7-6,TRBJ2-3,CASSLGAVSTDTQYF,TGTGCCAGCAGCTTAGGAGCCGTGAGCACAGATACGCAGTATTTT
13,NA,NA,TRBV27,TRBJ2-7,CASSRDNPTEQYF,TGTGCCAGCAGCAGGGACAACCCTACGGAGCAGTACTTC
15,TRBD1,once,TRBV11-2,TRBJ2-2,CASSFRDSRTGELFF,TGTGCCAGCAGCTTCCGGGACAGCCGCACCGGGGAGCTGTTTTTT
13,TRBD2,once,TRBV5-1,TRBJ2-1,CASSSGRGDEQFF,TGCGCCAGCAGCTCCGGCCGGGGGGATGAGCAGTTCTTC
14,NA,NA,TRBV7-9,TRBJ1-4,CASSATTVAEKLFF,TGTGCCAGCAGCGCCACAACAGTGGCTGAAAAACTGTTTTTT
16,TRBD2,NA,TRBV10-3,TRBJ2-7,CAISAPGTSGSYEQYF,TGTGCCATCAGTGCCCCCGGGACTAGCGGCTCCTACGAGCAGTACTTC
15,TRBD1,NA,TRBV19,TRBJ1-2,CASSKIQGHSDGYTF,TGTGCCAGTAGCAAGATACAGGGGCATTCGGATGGCTACACCTTC
15,TRBD2,NA,TRBV5-1,TRBJ2-1,CASSLASGERNEQFF,TGCGCCAGCAGCTTGGCTAGCGGGGAAAGGAATGAGCAGTTCTTC
14,NA,few,TRBV28,TRBJ2-7,CASSFPEDYYEQYF,TGTGCCAGCAGTTTTCCCGAGGACTATTACGAGCAGTACTTC
13,NA,once,TRBV9,TRBJ2-7,CASSVDQGYEQYF,TGTGCCAGCAGCGTAGATCAGGGTTACGAGCAGTACTTC
15,TRBD1,NA,TRBV7-2,TRBJ1-2,CASSFMGTGTDGYTF,TGTGCCAGCAGCTTTATGGGGACAGGGACGGATGGCTACACCTTC
15,TRBD2,NA,TRBV11-3,TRBJ2-5,CASSQLAGGQETQYF,TGTGCCAGCAGCCAACTAGCGGGAGGACAAGAGACCCAGTACTTC
13,TRBD2,NA,TRBV7-2,TRBJ2-1,CASKGLEGHEQFF,TGTGCCAGCAAAGGACTAGAGGGGCATGAGCAGTTCTTC
15,TRBD2,NA,TRBV7-9,TRBJ2-7,CASSLVLAGESEQYF,TGTGCCAGCAGCTTAGTGCTAGCGGGAGAGTCCGAGCAGTACTTC
14,NA,NA,TRBV5-4,TRBJ1-1,CASSSRGRNTEAFF,TGTGCCAGCAGCTCCAGGGGACGGAACACTGAAGCTTTCTTT
12,NA,NA,TRBV28,TRBJ2-7,CASSLSGYEQYF,TGTGCCAGCAGTCTTAGCGGCTACGAGCAGTACTTC
16,NA,NA,TRBV4-3,TRBJ2-1,CASSPTSQSSYNEQFF,TGCGCCAGCAGCCCTACGTCACAGAGCTCCTACAATGAGCAGTTCTTC
13,NA,once,TRBV7-8,TRBJ1-1,CASRWGPDTEAFF,TGTGCCAGCAGGTGGGGGCCGGACACTGAAGCTTTCTTT
15,NA,NA,TRBV15,TRBJ2-2,CATSRRQVNTGELFF,TGTGCCACCAGCCGACGACAGGTTAACACCGGGGAGCTGTTTTTT
12,NA,few,TRBV19,TRBJ1-1,CASSTTGTEAFF,TGTGCCAGTAGTACGACAGGCACTGAAGCTTTCTTT
15,TRBD2,NA,TRBV19,TRBJ2-1,CASSPLGGGYNEQFF,TGTGCCAGTAGTCCCCTTGGGGGGGGCTACAATGAGCAGTTCTTC
12,NA,NA,TRBV15,TRBJ1-2,CATSEHNYGYTF,TGTGCCACCAGCGAACACAACTATGGCTACACCTTC
14,TRBD1,NA,TRBV30,TRBJ2-3,CAWTPTGYADTQYF,TGTGCCTGGACCCCGACAGGGTACGCTGATACGCAGTATTTT
15,NA,NA,TRBV4-3,TRBJ2-1,CASSQDPQSYNEQFF,TGCGCCAGCAGCCAAGATCCCCAATCCTACAATGAGCAGTTCTTC
17,NA,NA,TRBV9,TRBJ2-6,CASSVGIGGAWSNVLTF,TGTGCCAGCAGCGTAGGAATTGGGGGGGCTTGGTCCAACGTCCTGACTTTC
14,NA,NA,TRBV9,TRBJ2-1,CASSPISVYGEQFF,TGTGCCAGCAGCCCGATTAGCGTTTACGGTGAGCAGTTCTTC
16,NA,NA,TRBV12-1,TRBJ1-1,CASSPVDRRVRTEAFF,TGTGCCAGCAGCCCCGTGGACAGGCGGGTAAGAACTGAAGCTTTCTTT
14,NA,NA,TRBV7-6,TRBJ2-1,CASSLSDFSNEQFF,TGTGCCAGCAGCTTATCAGACTTTTCCAATGAGCAGTTCTTC
11,NA,once,TRBV2,TRBJ2-7,CASSFNYEQYF,TGTGCCAGCAGTTTTAACTACGAGCAGTACTTC
15,TRBD1,NA,TRBV2,TRBJ2-7,CASTENRGRTNEQYF,TGTGCCAGCACCGAGAACAGGGGGCGCACTAACGAGCAGTACTTC
14,NA,NA,TRBV25-1,TRBJ1-3,CASSDRSRGNTIYF,TGTGCCAGCAGCGACAGGTCAAGGGGAAACACCATATATTTT
13,NA,NA,TRBV6-5,TRBJ2-7,CASSYTGSYEQYF,TGTGCCAGCAGTTACACCGGGTCGTACGAGCAGTACTTC
14,TRBD2,NA,TRBV7-9,TRBJ2-2,CASSRGRGTGELFF,TGTGCCAGCAGCCGCGGGAGGGGCACCGGGGAGCTGTTTTTT
16,NA,few,TRBV5-1,TRBJ1-4,CASSLDVGHPNEKLFF,TGCGCCAGCAGCTTGGACGTCGGACACCCTAATGAAAAACTGTTTTTT
15,NA,NA,TRBV25-1,TRBJ2-6,CASTGVSSGANVLTF,TGTGCCAGCACCGGGGTAAGCTCTGGGGCCAACGTCCTGACTTTC
17,TRBD1,once,TRBV2,TRBJ2-5,CASSGQGTDYYQETQYF,TGTGCCAGCAGTGGACAGGGGACCGACTACTACCAAGAGACCCAGTACTTC